Here is one T cell receptor (beta chain) with its context. Its antigen is currently unknown. Using immunoSEQ multiplex PCR, the repertoire was profiled, and TCRdb retains in-frame clones only, with some absent. The sample lists 740,000 or so clones, less than 80% occurring once. These data originate in a study of shared clonotypes between healthy human individuals. General study points: The generation probabilities recorded for non-shared clonotypes fell below those of clonotypes shared by all four donors.

CDR1 and CDR2 (germline): SEHNR, FQNEAQ (reference sequence). The CDR3 totals 11 residues. V lost 5 bases, J lost 7 bases, and 8 bases lay in between. This TCR derives from a woman younger than 45 in good health. Sequences were obtained from memory CD4+ T cells sorted from blood. Subset meaning: CD45RA-negative fraction. This chain joins TRBV7-9 and TRBJ1-1; unclear D gene. The CDR3 DNA reads as TGTGCCAGCAGCGCCGGCGGTGAAGCTTTCTTT. It translates to CASSAGGEAFF.